This T cell receptor (beta chain) was obtained from a study of shared clonotypes between healthy human individuals. About this clone: Its matching antigen is unknown.

Measured with immunoSEQ multiplex PCR; TCRdb has only the in-frame clones, and not every one. The table records a few hundred thousand clones, roughly 96% of them present only once. There are 14 residues in the CDR3. Looked up from germline, CDR1 is PRHDT and CDR2 is FYEKMQ (reference sequence). The V gene lost 6 bases and the J gene lost 9 bases, with 19 bases spanning the gap. Study-wide results and caveats: What naive subsets generally showed was a larger estimated richness than memory subsets showed.

The chain has TRBV13 and TRBJ2-3; D is ambiguous. The sequenced sample consisted of memory CD8+ T cells sorted from blood. Subset in this sample: CD45RO+ cells pooled with CCR7-negative TemRA cells. This TCR was recovered from a man aged 30 to 39 in good health. The CDR3 loop is CASSILPGSWTQYF. The DNA for the CDR3 is TGTGCCAGCAGTATCTTACCCGGATCTTGGACGCAGTATTTT.